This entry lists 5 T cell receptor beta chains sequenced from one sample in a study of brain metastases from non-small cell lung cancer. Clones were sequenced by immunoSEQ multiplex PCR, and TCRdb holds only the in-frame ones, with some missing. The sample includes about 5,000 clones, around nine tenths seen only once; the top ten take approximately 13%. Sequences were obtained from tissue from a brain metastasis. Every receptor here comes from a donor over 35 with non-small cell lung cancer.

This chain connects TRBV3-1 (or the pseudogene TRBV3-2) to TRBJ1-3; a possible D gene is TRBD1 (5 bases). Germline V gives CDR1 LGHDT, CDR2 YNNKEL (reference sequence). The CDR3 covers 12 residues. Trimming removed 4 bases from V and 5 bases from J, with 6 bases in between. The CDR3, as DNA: TGTGCCAGCAGCCCAGGGAGAAACACCATATATTTT. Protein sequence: CASSPGRNTIYF.

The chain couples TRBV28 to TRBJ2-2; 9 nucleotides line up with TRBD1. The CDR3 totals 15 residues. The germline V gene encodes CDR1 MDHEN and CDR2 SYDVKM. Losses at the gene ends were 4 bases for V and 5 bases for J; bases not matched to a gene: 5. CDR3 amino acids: CASSSGQGETGELFF. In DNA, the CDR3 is TGTGCCAGCAGTTCGGGACAGGGAGAAACCGGGGAGCTGTTTTTT.

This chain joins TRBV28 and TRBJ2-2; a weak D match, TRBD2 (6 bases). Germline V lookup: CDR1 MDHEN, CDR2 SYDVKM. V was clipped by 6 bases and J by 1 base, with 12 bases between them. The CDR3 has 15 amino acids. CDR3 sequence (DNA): TGTGCCAGCAGGTACCGGAGGGGGAACACCGGGGAGCTGTTTTTT. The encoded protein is CASRYRRGNTGELFF.

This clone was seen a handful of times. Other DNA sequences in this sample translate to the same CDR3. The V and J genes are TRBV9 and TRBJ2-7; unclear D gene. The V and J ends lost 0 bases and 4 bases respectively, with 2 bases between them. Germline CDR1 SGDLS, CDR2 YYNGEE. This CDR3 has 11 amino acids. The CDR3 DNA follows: TGTGCCAGCAGCGTAGGTTACGAGCAGTACTTC. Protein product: CASSVGYEQYF.

The CDR3 here is CAISVGWGTDYNEQFF. The CDR3 coding sequence is TGTGCCATATCAGTGGGTTGGGGGACCGACTACAATGAGCAGTTCTTC. The V and J genes are TRBV19 and TRBJ2-1; perhaps D is TRBD1 or TRBD2 (5 bases each). Trimming pared 10 bases from V and 3 bases from J, leaving 22 bases between. CDR3 length: 16 residues. In germline, CDR1 is LNHDA, CDR2 SQIVND (reference sequence).